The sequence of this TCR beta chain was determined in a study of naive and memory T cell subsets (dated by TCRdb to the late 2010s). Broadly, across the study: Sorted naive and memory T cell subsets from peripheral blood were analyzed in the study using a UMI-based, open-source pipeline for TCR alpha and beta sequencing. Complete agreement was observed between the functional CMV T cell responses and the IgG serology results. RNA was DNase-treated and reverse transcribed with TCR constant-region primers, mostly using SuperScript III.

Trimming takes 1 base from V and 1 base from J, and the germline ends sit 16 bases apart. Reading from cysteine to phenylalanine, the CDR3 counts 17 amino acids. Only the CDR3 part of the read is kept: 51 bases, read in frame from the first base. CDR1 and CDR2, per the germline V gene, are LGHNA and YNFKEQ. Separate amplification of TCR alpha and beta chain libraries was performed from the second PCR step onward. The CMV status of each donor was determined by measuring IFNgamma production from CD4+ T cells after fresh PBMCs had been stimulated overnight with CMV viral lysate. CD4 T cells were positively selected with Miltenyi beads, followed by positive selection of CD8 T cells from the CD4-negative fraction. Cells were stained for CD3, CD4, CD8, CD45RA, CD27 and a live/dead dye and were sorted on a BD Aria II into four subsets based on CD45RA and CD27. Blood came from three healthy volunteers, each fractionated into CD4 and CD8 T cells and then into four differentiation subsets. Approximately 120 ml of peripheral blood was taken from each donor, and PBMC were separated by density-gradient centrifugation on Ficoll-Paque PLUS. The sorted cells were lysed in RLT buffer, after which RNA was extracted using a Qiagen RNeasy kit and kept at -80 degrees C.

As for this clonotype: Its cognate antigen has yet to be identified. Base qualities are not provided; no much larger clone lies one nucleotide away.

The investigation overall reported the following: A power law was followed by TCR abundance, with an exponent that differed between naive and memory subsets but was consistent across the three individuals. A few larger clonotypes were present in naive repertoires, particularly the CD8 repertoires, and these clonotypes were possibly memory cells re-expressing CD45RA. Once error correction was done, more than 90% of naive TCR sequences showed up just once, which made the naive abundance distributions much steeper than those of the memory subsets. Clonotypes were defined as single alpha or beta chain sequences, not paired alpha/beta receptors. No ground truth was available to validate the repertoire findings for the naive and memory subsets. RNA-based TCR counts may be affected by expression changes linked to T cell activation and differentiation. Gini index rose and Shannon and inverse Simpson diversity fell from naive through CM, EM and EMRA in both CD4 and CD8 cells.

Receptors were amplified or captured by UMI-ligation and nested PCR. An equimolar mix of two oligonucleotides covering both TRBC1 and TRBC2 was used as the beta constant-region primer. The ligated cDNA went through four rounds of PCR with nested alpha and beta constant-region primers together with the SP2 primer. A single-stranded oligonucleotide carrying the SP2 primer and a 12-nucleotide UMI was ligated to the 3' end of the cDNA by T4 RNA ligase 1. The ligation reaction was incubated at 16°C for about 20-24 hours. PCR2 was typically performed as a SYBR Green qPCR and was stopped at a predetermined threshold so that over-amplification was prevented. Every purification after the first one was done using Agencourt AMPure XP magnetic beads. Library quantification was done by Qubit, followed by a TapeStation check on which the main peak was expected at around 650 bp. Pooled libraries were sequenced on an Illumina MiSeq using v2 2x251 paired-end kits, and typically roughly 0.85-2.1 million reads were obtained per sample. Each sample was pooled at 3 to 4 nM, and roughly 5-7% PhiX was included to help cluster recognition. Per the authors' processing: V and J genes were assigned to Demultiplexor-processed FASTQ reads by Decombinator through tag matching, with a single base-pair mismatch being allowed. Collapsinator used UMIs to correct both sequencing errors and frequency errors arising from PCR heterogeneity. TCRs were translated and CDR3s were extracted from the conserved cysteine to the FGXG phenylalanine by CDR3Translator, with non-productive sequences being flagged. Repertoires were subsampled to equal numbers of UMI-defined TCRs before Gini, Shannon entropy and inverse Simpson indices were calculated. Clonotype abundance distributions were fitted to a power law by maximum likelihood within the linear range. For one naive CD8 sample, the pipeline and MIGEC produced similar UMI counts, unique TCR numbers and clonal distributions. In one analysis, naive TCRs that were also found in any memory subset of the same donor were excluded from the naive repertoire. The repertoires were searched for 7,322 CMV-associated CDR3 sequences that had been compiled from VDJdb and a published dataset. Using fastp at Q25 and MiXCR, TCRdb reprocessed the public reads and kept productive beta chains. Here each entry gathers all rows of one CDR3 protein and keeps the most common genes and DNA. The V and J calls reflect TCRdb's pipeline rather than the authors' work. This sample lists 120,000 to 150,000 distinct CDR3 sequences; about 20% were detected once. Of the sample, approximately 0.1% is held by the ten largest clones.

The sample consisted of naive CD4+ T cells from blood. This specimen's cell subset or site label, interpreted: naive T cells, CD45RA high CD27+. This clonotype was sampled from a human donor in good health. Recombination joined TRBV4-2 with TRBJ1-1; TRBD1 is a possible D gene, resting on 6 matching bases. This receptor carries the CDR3 CASSQAQTGLGNTEAFF. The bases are TGTGCCAGCAGCCAAGCCCAAACAGGGCTCGGGAACACTGAAGCTTTCTTT.